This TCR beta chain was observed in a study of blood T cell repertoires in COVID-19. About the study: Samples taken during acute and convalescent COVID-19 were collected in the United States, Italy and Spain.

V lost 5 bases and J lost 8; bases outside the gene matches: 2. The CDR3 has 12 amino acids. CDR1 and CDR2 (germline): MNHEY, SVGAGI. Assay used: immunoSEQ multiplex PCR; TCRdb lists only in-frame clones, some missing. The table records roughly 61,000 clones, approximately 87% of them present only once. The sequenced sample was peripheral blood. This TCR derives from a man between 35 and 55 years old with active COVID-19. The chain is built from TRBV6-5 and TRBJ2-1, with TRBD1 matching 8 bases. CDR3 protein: CASSRTGYEQFF. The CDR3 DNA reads TGTGCCAGCAGTAGGACAGGGTATGAGCAGTTCTTC.